A selection of T cell receptor beta chains follows, all from one sample in a study of shared clonotypes between healthy human individuals. Produced via immunoSEQ multiplex PCR; TCRdb's table is partial and in-frame only. Of around 620,000 clones listed, about 95% are singletons. Sequences were obtained from naive CD8+ T cells sorted from blood. These receptor sequences come from a woman younger than 45 in good health. CDR3s include the opening cysteine and the closing phenylalanine or tryptophan. A D gene is named only where the DNA matches it firmly. Where a row states a size, it is once, few, many or the class of an expanded clone; other rows omit it.

d_gene,v_gene,abundance,j_gene,CDR3nt,CDR3aa
TRBD1,TRBV5-5,-,TRBJ2-7,TGTGCCAGCAGCTTACCGGGACAGGGATACGAGCAGTACTTC,CASSLPGQGYEQYF
TRBD1,TRBV14,once,TRBJ1-1,TGTGCCAGCAGCCCCGGGACAGGGATGAACACTGAAGCTTTCTTT,CASSPGTGMNTEAFF
TRBD1,TRBV6-5,-,TRBJ2-6,TGTGCCAGCAAAATACAGGGGACTGGGGCCAACGTCCTGACTTTC,CASKIQGTGANVLTF
-,TRBV4-1,-,TRBJ1-4,TGCGCCACCGGCGGGGGGCAAAATGAAAAACTGTTTTTT,CATGGGQNEKLFF
-,TRBV6-1,-,TRBJ2-3,TGTGCCAGCAGTGAAGCGGGACTCCTCGCAGATACGCAGTATTTT,CASSEAGLLADTQYF
TRBD2,TRBV27,once,TRBJ2-1,TGTGCCAGCAGTTGGGCGAGTCCGACTAGCGGGGCACTTAATGAGCAGTTCTTC,CASSWASPTSGALNEQFF
-,TRBV6-6,-,TRBJ1-2,TGTGCCAGCATCGGGGCAACCCTCTATGGCTACACCTTC,CASIGATLYGYTF
TRBD1,TRBV5-1,-,TRBJ2-7,TGCGCCAGCAGCTCGGACAGGGGAAGCTCCTACGAGCAGTACTTC,CASSSDRGSSYEQYF
-,TRBV9,-,TRBJ2-2,TGTGCCAGCAGCCCATCGACTATGTCCGGGGAGCTGTTTTTT,CASSPSTMSGELFF
TRBD1,TRBV27,-,TRBJ2-7,TGTGCCAGCGGATCCGGGACAGGGACCCACGAGCAGTACTTC,CASGSGTGTHEQYF
-,TRBV6-6,-,TRBJ2-3,TGTGCCAGCACCTTGGGGGGTGGGGCAGATACGCAGTATTTT,CASTLGGGADTQYF
TRBD2,TRBV27,-,TRBJ2-7,TGTGCCAGCAGTTCGCCCGGGGAGCGGGAGCGGCACGAGCAGTACTTC,CASSSPGERERHEQYF
-,TRBV11-3,-,TRBJ1-4,TGTGCCAGCAGCAACAGGACTGATAATGAAAAACTGTTTTTT,CASSNRTDNEKLFF
-,TRBV13,-,TRBJ1-1,TGTGCCAGCAGCTTAGGGGGGGCGACTGAAGCTTTCTTT,CASSLGGATEAFF
-,TRBV6-5,-,TRBJ2-7,TGTGCCAGCAGTTACGGGGGAGTGTACGAGCAGTACTTC,CASSYGGVYEQYF
-,TRBV6-5,once,TRBJ2-7,TGTGCCAGCAGTAACGAGGGGGAGAGCTCCTACGAGCAGTACTTC,CASSNEGESSYEQYF
-,TRBV14,few,TRBJ1-1,TGTGCCAGCAGCCAAGATTACTATACTACTGAAGCTTTCTTT,CASSQDYYTTEAFF
-,TRBV9,-,TRBJ2-1,TGTGCCAGCAGCGTTAACAATGAGCAGTTCTTC,CASSVNNEQFF
-,TRBV11-3,-,TRBJ2-1,TGTGCCAGCAGCTTAGGTCCGTTCCCTGAGCAGTTCTTC,CASSLGPFPEQFF
TRBD2,TRBV28,-,TRBJ2-1,TGTGCCAGCAGCCTACCTTGGAGGGAGGGCCTCGTTGAGCAGTTCTTC,CASSLPWREGLVEQFF
-,TRBV27,-,TRBJ2-1,TGTGCCAGCGGATTCTCACGAGGTTCTGAGCAGTTCTTC,CASGFSRGSEQFF
-,TRBV28,-,TRBJ2-1,TGTGCCAGCAGGACACATGACCCCAGCCCGAGCTCCTACAATGAGCAGTTCTTC,CASRTHDPSPSSYNEQFF
-,TRBV5-1,-,TRBJ2-7,TGCGCCAGCAGCCCTTCTTTTCTTCAGGAGTACTCCTACGAGCAGTACTTC,CASSPSFLQEYSYEQYF
TRBD1,TRBV6-5,-,TRBJ1-2,TGTGCCAGCAGATCGGACAGGGAGGGTGGCTACACCTTC,CASRSDREGGYTF
TRBD2,TRBV9,-,TRBJ2-7,TGTGCCAGCAGCGTAGGGGGAACCGGGACTAGCGGCTACGAGCAGTACTTC,CASSVGGTGTSGYEQYF
-,TRBV7-6,once,TRBJ2-5,TGTGCCAGCAGCTTAGGCGAGACAGTGGAGACCCAGTACTTC,CASSLGETVETQYF
-,TRBV28,-,TRBJ1-5,TGTGCCAGCAGGCCCGGGACACCAAATCAGCCCCAGCATTTT,CASRPGTPNQPQHF
-,TRBV7-2,-,TRBJ2-2,TGTGCCAGCAGCTTGTGGACCGGGGAGCTGTTTTTT,CASSLWTGELFF
-,TRBV4-1,-,TRBJ2-3,TGCGCCAGCAGCCAAAAGGGCCGGGAAAGTGGGACAGATACGCAGTATTTT,CASSQKGRESGTDTQYF
-,TRBV6-5,few,TRBJ1-2,TGTGCCAGCAGCCCGACAGCTCCACTTAACTATGGCTACACCTTC,CASSPTAPLNYGYTF
-,TRBV27,-,TRBJ2-1,TGTGCCAGCACCGTAGGGGGGGCCTACAATGAGCAGTTCTTC,CASTVGGAYNEQFF